This T cell receptor beta chain was documented in a study of early T cells in non-severe SARS-CoV-2 infection. This clonotype has only a few counts. Individual cDNA molecules were tagged with unique molecular identifiers. Using its own MiXCR run on the 5' RACE reads, TCRdb lists one record per CDR3 protein. The sample yields over 45,000 distinct CDR3 sequences, around 5.6% seen once. This CDR3 contains 16 residues. V dropped 5 bases and J dropped 3 bases, with 16 bases sitting between them. Germline V CDR1 and CDR2: LNHDA, SQIVND (reference sequence). This clonotype was obtained from an adult who was a healthcare worker with PCR-confirmed SARS-CoV-2 infection or an uninfected control (not recorded which). Sequencing was carried out using whole blood. The gene calls are TRBV19 and TRBJ2-2; TRBD1 is a possible D gene (6 bases). The CDR3 DNA reads as TGTGCCAGTAGTCGGACAGACCCATCGGACACCGGGGAGCTGTTTTTT. It specifies CASSRTDPSDTGELFF.